The 3 T cell receptor beta chains given below trace back to one sample, sequenced in a study of T cells after posttransplantation cyclophosphamide. Assay: immunoSEQ multiplex PCR; the TCRdb copy retains only in-frame clones and omits some. Observed in the sample are some 40,000 clones, none of them singletons. Sequencing used PBMCs. The receptors shown here come from a man aged 35 to 55 in good health, CMV-negative, and a related stem cell transplant donor.

This clone was recorded many times. The gene calls are TRBV5-4 and TRBJ2-3; D is uncertain. Trimming shortened V by 4 bases and J by 0 bases, and 9 bases separated the two germline ends. In germline, CDR1 is SGHNT, CDR2 YYREEE (reference sequence). This CDR3 region has 14 residues. This CDR3 reads CASSAAASTDTQYF. The CDR3 nucleotides read TGTGCCAGCAGCGCTGCGGCTAGCACAGATACGCAGTATTTT.

The chain is built from TRBV9 and TRBJ2-1, with D perhaps matching TRBD2 (7 bases). The length of the CDR3 is 19 residues. The germline V and J ends were trimmed by 0 bases and 0 bases, with 19 bases remaining between them. The germline V gene has CDR1 SGDLS and CDR2 YYNGEE. The CDR3 region is CASSVGGGGFGGSYNEQFF. DNA for the CDR3: TGTGCCAGCAGCGTAGGGGGGGGCGGTTTCGGAGGCTCCTACAATGAGCAGTTCTTC.

The sample holds many counts of this clone. CDR3 bases: TGTGCCAGCAGGGGACTGGCCTGGGAGCTGTTTTTT. Its translation is CASRGLAWELFF. V gene TRBV6-5 combines with J gene TRBJ2-2, with D perhaps matching TRBD2 (6 bases). The CDR3 is 12 residues long. Trimming shortened V by 6 bases and J by 9 bases, and 11 bases separated the two germline ends. Per the germline V gene, CDR1 is MNHEY and CDR2 is SVGAGI.